A single sample is the source of the 7 T cell receptor beta chains below, sequenced in a study of blood T cell repertoires in COVID-19. TCRdb's copy holds only in-frame clones and misses some; the assay was immunoSEQ multiplex PCR. Altogether hundreds of thousands of clones are present, 75% to 85% being singletons, with the ten largest covering roughly 7.8%. Material for sequencing was peripheral blood. The receptor set was obtained from a human donor in a cohort sampled during active COVID-19.

V is TRBV4-2 and J is TRBJ1-2; 7 nucleotides agree with TRBD1. The CDR3 has 16 amino acids. The germline gives CDR1 LGHNA, CDR2 YNFKEQ. With 4 bases clipped from V and 8 bases from J, the junction kept 16 bases outside the gene matches. The CDR3 region is CASSLEFRERGLGYTF. The CDR3 DNA sequence: TGTGCCAGCAGCCTAGAATTCCGTGAGAGGGGGCTCGGCTACACCTTC.

CDR3 sequence (DNA): TGTGCCAGCAGCGGGGAGTATGGCTACACCTTC. Amino acid sequence: CASSGEYGYTF. The chain recombines TRBV6-5 with TRBJ1-2; no firm D call. Per the germline V gene, CDR1 is MNHEY and CDR2 is SVGAGI. This CDR3 has 11 amino acids. V was cut by 6 bases and J by 5 bases, with 7 bases left in between.

In this sample, this clone turned up once. The chain couples TRBV5-6 to TRBJ1-4; 10 positions agree with TRBD1. Germline V CDR1 and CDR2: SGHDT, YYEEEE. This CDR3 has 18 amino acids. Trimming removed 1 base from V and 8 bases from J; junction bases left unmatched: 14. As DNA, the CDR3 is TGTGCCAGCAGCTTGTCCCGGGACAGGGGTAATTTCCGGGAAAAACTGTTTTTT. Translation gives CASSLSRDRGNFREKLFF.

This sequence joins TRBV4-2 and TRBJ2-7; possible D gene TRBD2, 7 bases. Germline V lookup: CDR1 LGHNA, CDR2 YNFKEQ. V was trimmed by 4 bases and J by 0 bases, leaving 19 bases between them. CDR3 size: 17 residues. The CDR3 reads CASSRGEGGSSSYEQYF. Here the CDR3 DNA reads TGTGCCAGCAGCCGAGGGGAGGGGGGGTCGAGCTCCTACGAGCAGTACTTC.

This rearrangement joins TRBV19 to TRBJ1-2, with 8 bases lining up with TRBD1. Germline CDR1 LNHDA, CDR2 SQIVND (reference sequence). The CDR3 is 15 residues long. Trimming cost V 7 bases and J 4 bases; bases outside gene matches: 11. The CDR3 reads CASNKRGQGAYGYTF. Written as DNA, the CDR3 is TGTGCCAGTAACAAAAGAGGGCAGGGGGCCTATGGCTACACCTTC.

The chain combines TRBV7-9 with TRBJ2-2; 8 bases match TRBD1. The CDR3 is 15 residues long. V gave up 1 base and J gave up 5 bases; unmatched junction bases: 3. Looked up from germline, CDR1 is SEHNR and CDR2 is FQNEAQ (reference sequence). For the CDR3, the DNA is TGTGCCAGCAGCTTAGGGACAGGGTATACCGGGGAGCTGTTTTTT. Its translation is CASSLGTGYTGELFF.

The chain couples TRBV5-1 to TRBJ2-7, with no clear D. CDR1 is SGHRS and CDR2 is YFSETQ in the germline V gene. Trimming left V 2 bases short and J 9 bases short, with 15 bases between. This CDR3 spans 13 amino acids. The CDR3 nucleotides are TGCGCCAGCAGCTTTCATCTGAGTCTCGGGCAGTACTTC. Its translation: CASSFHLSLGQYF.